This T cell receptor (beta chain) was recovered during a study of blood T cell repertoires in COVID-19. Per the authors' pipeline: Counts of nucleated cells, estimated from reference gene primer amplification, were obtained. Assay: immunoSEQ multiplex PCR; the TCRdb copy retains only in-frame clones and omits some. V, J and clone size derive from that table, while D and trimming were established from the DNA sequence. The table shows about 310,000 clones, with around 87% occurring only once. V gave up 4 bases and J gave up 1 base, with 4 bases separating them. The CDR3 spans 12 residues. The germline V gene encodes CDR1 SGHNT and CDR2 YYREEE (reference sequence).

The receptor comes from a woman aged 50 to 60 who had recovered from COVID-19. The sample consisted of peripheral blood. This chain links TRBV5-4 with TRBJ2-3; D is uncertain. The CDR3 DNA reads TGTGCCAGCAGCAGAGGCACAGATACGCAGTATTTT. As protein: CASSRGTDTQYF.